A single sample is the source of the 30 T cell receptor beta chains below, sequenced in a study of vaccination effects on CD4 cells after COVID-19. These receptors are not linked to any known antigen. Following an approximately 11-day culture, CD4+ T cells were purified. Method: immunoSEQ multiplex PCR; TCRdb's copy keeps in-frame clones and lacks some. The sample includes approximately 47,000 clones, about three quarters of them seen just once. The sample here was CD4+ T cells from PBMCs cultured without peptide, taken before COVID-19 vaccination. These receptors all come from a human donor who had a prior SARS-CoV-2 infection.

This chain connects TRBV5-1 to TRBJ1-4; TRBD1 might be the D (6 bases). The CDR3 totals 17 residues. V lost 7 bases and J lost 0, with 19 bases in between. Germline V lookup: CDR1 SGHRS, CDR2 YFSETQ. CDR3 DNA: TGCGCCAGCGCTCGGGGTGGGGGCCGCGCAACTAATGAAAAACTGTTTTTT. This codes for CASARGGGRATNEKLFF.

This clone was recorded only once. The chain has TRBV6-1 and TRBJ2-7; TRBD2 matches at 11 bases. V lost 4 bases and J lost 3; bases outside the gene matches: 2. This CDR3 spans 14 amino acids. Per germline, CDR1 MNHNS and CDR2 SASEGT. CDR3 sequence (DNA): TGTGCCAGCAGTGTAGCGGGGGGGCTCTACGAGCAGTACTTC. It translates to CASSVAGGLYEQYF.

The rearrangement uses TRBV27 and TRBJ1-4; D gene ambiguous. The CDR3 is 14 amino acids. The germline CDR1 and CDR2 sequences are MNHEY and SMNVEV (reference sequence). V was clipped by 6 bases and J by 3 bases, with 11 bases between them. CDR3 DNA: TGTGCCAGCAGGTTGCGGTTTGCTAATGAAAAACTGTTTTTT. Protein sequence: CASRLRFANEKLFF.

CDR3 bases: TGCAGTGCTAGTAAAGCGGGGGCGAGGACCGGGGAGCTGTTTTTT. It encodes CSASKAGARTGELFF. V gene TRBV20-1 combines with J gene TRBJ2-2, with 8 bases that match TRBD2. CDR1 and CDR2 from the germline V gene are DFQATT and SNEGSKA (reference sequence). Germline trimming cut 3 bases from V and 5 bases from J; bases unmatched to any gene: 8. The CDR3 sequence is 15 residues long.

This chain joins TRBV7-8 and TRBJ2-5, with 8 bases lining up with TRBD1. Unmatched junction bases numbered 13, after V lost 3 bases and J lost 10 bases. CDR1 SGHVS and CDR2 FQNEAQ come from the germline V gene. The CDR3 loop spans 15 amino acids. The CDR3 DNA reads as TGTGCCAGCAGCTTTCCGGGACCGGGGGACAGGAGCCAGTACTTC. Its protein is CASSFPGPGDRSQYF.

This clone was counted only a few times. The gene calls are TRBV4-1 and TRBJ2-2; D is undetermined. Germline values: CDR1 MGHRA, CDR2 YSYEKL. The CDR3 runs 15 residues. V dropped 1 base and J dropped 1 base, with 7 bases sitting between them. CDR3 sequence: CASSQVLQNTGELFF. The DNA for the CDR3 is TGCGCCAGCAGCCAAGTCCTCCAGAACACCGGGGAGCTGTTTTTT.

This clone was observed once. The CDR3 loop is CASSDGRLYGYTF. CDR3 coding DNA: TGTGCCAGCAGCGACGGACGGCTCTATGGCTACACCTTC. The chain is built from TRBV6-5 and TRBJ1-2, with D hard to call. This CDR3 contains 13 residues. V dropped 6 bases and J dropped 4 bases, with 12 bases sitting between them. Germline CDR1 MNHEY, CDR2 SVGAGI.

Only one count was recorded for this clone. The gene calls are TRBV3-1 (or the pseudogene TRBV3-2) and TRBJ1-5, with a possible D match to TRBD1 (6 bases). V shed 6 bases and J shed 7 bases, with 13 bases lying between them. CDR1 and CDR2 (germline): LGHDT, YNNKEL (reference sequence). The CDR3 runs to 13 residues. The CDR3 DNA reads as TGTGCCAGCAGTCGCGACAGGTACCAGCCCCAGCATTTT. This translates into CASSRDRYQPQHF.

The V and J genes are TRBV5-1 and TRBJ1-1; D gene ambiguous. The V gene lost 1 base and the J gene lost 1 base, with 8 bases spanning the gap. The CDR3 contains 14 residues. The V gene's germline CDR1 is SGHRS and CDR2 YFSETQ. CDR3 amino acids: CASSLFLRNTEAFF. Here the CDR3 DNA reads TGCGCCAGCAGCTTGTTTCTGAGGAACACTGAAGCTTTCTTT. Full variable domain (remainder filled in from reference TRBV5-1 and TRBJ1-1): KAGVTQTPRYLIKTRGQQVTLSCSPISGHRSVSWYQQTPGQGLQFLFEYFSETQRNKGNFPGRFSGRQFSNSRSEMNVSTLELGDSALYLCASSLFLRNTEAFFGQGTRLTVV.

The gene calls are TRBV6-5 and TRBJ1-1; possible D gene TRBD1, 5 bases. Germline V gene sequence: CDR1 MNHEY, CDR2 SVGAGI. With 8 bases removed from V and 3 bases from J, the gap between germline ends came to 13 bases. The CDR3 covers 13 residues. The CDR3 nucleotides are TGTGCCAGCGTACAGGAGGTCGACACTGAAGCTTTCTTT. This translates into CASVQEVDTEAFF.

This chain joins TRBV6-2 or TRBV6-3 and TRBJ2-1; D is perhaps TRBD2 (5 bases). The CDR3 runs to 16 residues. CDR1 MNHEY and CDR2 SVGEGT come from the germline V gene. Trimming pared 0 bases from V and 10 bases from J, leaving 19 bases between. The CDR3 here is CASSYSTRTSSLEQFF. CDR3 DNA: TGTGCCAGCAGTTACTCGACACGGACTTCCAGTTTGGAGCAGTTCTTC.

V usage is TRBV9 and J usage is TRBJ2-1, with 12 bases aligning to TRBD2. V lost 0 bases to trimming and J lost 8 bases; unmatched junction nucleotides: 0. This CDR3 is 14 amino acids long. The germline gives CDR1 SGDLS, CDR2 YYNGEE. The CDR3 DNA follows: TGTGCCAGCAGCGTAGGACTAGCGGGGGATGAGCAGTTCTTC. It is translated as CASSVGLAGDEQFF.

Here the CDR3 reads CASSPNYYNEQFF. DNA for the CDR3: TGTGCCAGCTCACCAAACTATTACAATGAGCAGTTCTTC. This sequence joins TRBV18 and TRBJ2-1; D uncertain. Trimming stripped 2 bases from V and 4 bases from J, with 6 bases between. CDR3 length: 13 amino acids. The germline CDR1 and CDR2 sequences are KGHSH and LQKENI.

The chain carries TRBV30 and TRBJ2-1, with D perhaps matching TRBD2 (5 bases). The CDR3 has 14 residues. The V end was cut by 1 base, the J end by 1 base, with 8 bases between. CDR1 GTSNPN and CDR2 SVGIG come from the germline V gene (reference sequence). The CDR3 coding sequence is TGTGCCTGGAGTGCTGGCGGGTCCTACAATGAGCAGTTCTTC. Protein sequence: CAWSAGGSYNEQFF.

The chain employs TRBV5-4 and TRBJ2-1, with 8 bases identical to TRBD2. This CDR3 region has 15 residues. Germline assignment: CDR1 SGHNT and CDR2 YYREEE (reference sequence). With V trimmed by 3 bases and J by 1 base, 3 bases remained unmatched. The CDR3 DNA reads TGTGCCAGCAGCTCAGCGGGAGTTTCCTACAATGAGCAGTTCTTC. This sequence encodes CASSSAGVSYNEQFF.

V gene TRBV15 combines with J gene TRBJ2-7; 10 nucleotides align to TRBD1. The CDR3 covers 17 residues. Germline V lookup: CDR1 LNHNV, CDR2 YYDKDF (reference sequence). V gave up 0 bases and J gave up 5 bases; unmatched junction bases: 10. The CDR3 here is CATSRDLFGTGAHEQYF. CDR3 DNA: TGTGCCACCAGCAGAGATTTATTCGGGACAGGGGCCCACGAGCAGTACTTC.

The chain links TRBV21-1 to TRBJ2-7. TRBV21-1 is marked as a pseudogene. CDR3 length: 15 amino acids. The CDR3 loop reads CASSRVPGASYEQYF. CDR3 DNA: TGTGCCAGCAGCCGGGTCCCCGGGGCCTCCTACGAGCAGTACTTC.

This clone was recorded once. The chain joins TRBV7-9 to TRBJ2-1, with TRBD2 as a possible D gene (6 bases). V lost 5 bases to trimming and J lost 0 bases, with 11 bases between them. Per the germline V gene, CDR1 is SEHNR and CDR2 is FQNEAQ (reference sequence). The CDR3 sequence is 15 residues long. CDR3 loop: CASSARGSSYNEQFF. The CDR3 bases are TGTGCCAGCAGCGCACGGGGGAGCTCCTACAATGAGCAGTTCTTC. The full variable domain, completed using reference TRBV7-9 and TRBJ2-1, is DTGVSQNPRHKITKRGQNVTFRCDPISEHNRLYWYRQTLGQGPEFLTYFQNEAQLEKSRLLSDRFSAERPKGSFSTLEIQRTEQGDSAMYLCASSARGSSYNEQFFGPGTRLTVL.

This clone was seen more than once but under ten times. The rearrangement uses TRBV2 and TRBJ1-5, with unresolved D. The CDR3 has 14 amino acids. V shed 1 base and J shed 4 bases, with 8 bases lying between them. CDR1 and CDR2 from the germline V gene are SNHLY and FYNNEI. CDR3 amino acids: CASSEGLGNQPQHF. CDR3 nucleotides: TGTGCCAGCAGTGAAGGGTTAGGGAATCAGCCCCAGCATTTT.

The chain combines TRBV11-3 with TRBJ2-7, with D maybe TRBD2 (6 bases). CDR3 length equals 14 residues. V was trimmed by 5 bases and J by 0 bases, leaving 11 bases between them. CDR1 SGHNT and CDR2 YENEEA come from the germline V gene. DNA of the CDR3: TGTGCCAGCAGCAGGGGACTGAGCTCCTACGAGCAGTACTTC. Its protein is CASSRGLSSYEQYF.

J is TRBJ2-5 and V is TRBV5-6; D is uncertain. The germline gives CDR1 SGHDT, CDR2 YYEEEE. The CDR3 length is 12 residues. Trimming cost V 4 bases and J 0 bases, with 4 bases left between them. The CDR3, as DNA: TGTGCCAGCAGCCAGGACCAAGAGACCCAGTACTTC. Amino acid sequence: CASSQDQETQYF.

This chain links TRBV12-3 or TRBV12-4 with TRBJ2-7, with a weak D call TRBD2 (6 bases). CDR3 length: 13 amino acids. V was clipped by 1 base and J by 4 bases, with 8 bases between them. The CDR3 nucleotides read TGTGCCAGCAGTTTAGGGGGGGTGTACGAGCAGTACTTC. Residues: CASSLGGVYEQYF.

V usage is TRBV5-1 and J usage is TRBJ2-5; possible D gene TRBD2, 6 bases. The CDR3 runs 15 residues. From germline, CDR1 is SGHRS and CDR2 YFSETQ. V was shortened by 6 bases and J by 4 bases, with 19 bases between the two germline ends. The CDR3 region has the DNA TGCGCCAGCACCACGTTTGGCGGGGAACGAGAGACCCAGTACTTC. This translates into CASTTFGGERETQYF. The full variable domain, completed using reference TRBV5-1 and TRBJ2-5, is KAGVTQTPRYLIKTRGQQVTLSCSPISGHRSVSWYQQTPGQGLQFLFEYFSETQRNKGNFPGRFSGRQFSNSRSEMNVSTLELGDSALYLCASTTFGGERETQYFGPGTRLLVL.

The rearrangement links TRBV11-3 to TRBJ2-3; the D gene is possibly TRBD2 (5 bases). Germline CDR1 reads SGHNT; CDR2 reads YENEEA. The ends were cut back, 5 bases at V and 5 bases at J, with 14 bases in the middle. The CDR3 totals 14 residues. The CDR3 DNA reads TGTGCCAGCAGCCAGAGCGGCAGACAAGATACGCAGTATTTT. Translating it yields CASSQSGRQDTQYF.

The chain combines TRBV5-4 with TRBJ1-2, with a tentative D call TRBD1 (5 bases). V lost 1 base to trimming and J lost 6 bases, with 7 bases between them. Germline V gene sequence: CDR1 SGHNT, CDR2 YYREEE (reference sequence). CDR3 length: 12 residues. The chain's CDR3 is CASSLQGNGYTF. The CDR3 DNA follows: TGTGCCAGCAGCTTGCAGGGTAATGGCTACACCTTC.

The chain has TRBV5-1 and TRBJ1-6; D uncertain. V lost 7 bases and J lost 11, with 16 bases in between. The germline CDR1 and CDR2 sequences are SGHRS and YFSETQ. The CDR3 has 13 residues. Written as DNA, the CDR3 is TGCGCCAGCCTCCGCGTGGGCTTGGCACCCCTCCACTTT. Protein product: CASLRVGLAPLHF. The whole variable domain, filled in from reference TRBV5-1 and TRBJ1-6, reads KAGVTQTPRYLIKTRGQQVTLSCSPISGHRSVSWYQQTPGQGLQFLFEYFSETQRNKGNFPGRFSGRQFSNSRSEMNVSTLELGDSALYLCASLRVGLAPLHFGNGTRLTVT.

The table lists this clone with a few counts. This sequence joins TRBV7-9 and TRBJ2-5; 9 nucleotides align to TRBD2. Losses at the gene ends were 5 bases for V and 5 bases for J; bases not matched to a gene: 6. The CDR3 consists of 14 residues. Germline V gives CDR1 SEHNR, CDR2 FQNEAQ (reference sequence). CDR3 bases: TGTGCCAGCAGCGCGAGCGGGGGGATTGAGACCCAGTACTTC. Residues: CASSASGGIETQYF.

This clone was seen a single time. J is TRBJ1-5 and V is TRBV6-5; tentative D call: TRBD1 (6 bases). V was trimmed by 7 bases and J by 5 bases, leaving 15 bases between them. The CDR3 length is 14 residues. Germline CDR1 and CDR2: MNHEY and SVGAGI. CDR3 nucleotide sequence: TGTGCCAGCAAGGAGGGCAGGGGATATCAGCCCCAGCATTTT. Protein sequence: CASKEGRGYQPQHF.

This clone was observed a handful of times. The V gene is TRBV18, the J gene TRBJ1-2, with D unclear. The V end was cut by 4 bases, the J end by 4 bases, with 10 bases between. Germline V lookup: CDR1 KGHSH, CDR2 LQKENI. The CDR3 has 13 amino acids. The CDR3 DNA follows: TGTGCCAGCTCACAAAACAGAGGCTATGGCTACACCTTC. Amino acids: CASSQNRGYGYTF.

The chain combines TRBV6-6 with TRBJ2-3, with 11 bases fitting TRBD2. This CDR3 is built from 15 residues. Trimming took 6 bases from V and 4 from J; bases not matched to a gene: 6. Per germline, CDR1 MNHNY and CDR2 SVGAGI (reference sequence). CDR3 amino acids: CASRVAGGLPDTQYF. The CDR3 DNA reads TGTGCCAGCAGAGTAGCGGGAGGGCTGCCAGATACGCAGTATTTT.